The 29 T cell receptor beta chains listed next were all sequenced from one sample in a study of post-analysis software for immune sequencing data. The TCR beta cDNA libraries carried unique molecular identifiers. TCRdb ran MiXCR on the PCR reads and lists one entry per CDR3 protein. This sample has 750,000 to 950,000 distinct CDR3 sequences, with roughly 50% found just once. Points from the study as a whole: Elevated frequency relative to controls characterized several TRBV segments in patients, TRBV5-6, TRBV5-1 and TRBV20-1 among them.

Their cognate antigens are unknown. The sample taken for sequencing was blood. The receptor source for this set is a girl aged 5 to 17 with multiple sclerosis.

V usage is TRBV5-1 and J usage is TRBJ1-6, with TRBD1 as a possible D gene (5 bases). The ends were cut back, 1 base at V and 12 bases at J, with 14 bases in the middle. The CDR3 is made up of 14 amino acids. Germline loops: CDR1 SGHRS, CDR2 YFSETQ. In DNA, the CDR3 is TGCGCCAGCAGCTTGCAACAGGCCGGCGAACCCCTCCACTTT. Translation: CASSLQQAGEPLHF.

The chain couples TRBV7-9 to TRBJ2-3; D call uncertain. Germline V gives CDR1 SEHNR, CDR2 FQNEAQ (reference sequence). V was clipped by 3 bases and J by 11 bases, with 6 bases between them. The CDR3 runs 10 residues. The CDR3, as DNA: TGTGCCAGCAGCTTGGACGAGCAGTATTTT. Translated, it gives CASSLDEQYF. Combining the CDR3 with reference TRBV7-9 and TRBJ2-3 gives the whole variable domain DTGVSQNPRHKITKRGQNVTFRCDPISEHNRLYWYRQTLGQGPEFLTYFQNEAQLEKSRLLSDRFSAERPKGSFSTLEIQRTEQGDSAMYLCASSLDEQYFGPGTRLTVL.

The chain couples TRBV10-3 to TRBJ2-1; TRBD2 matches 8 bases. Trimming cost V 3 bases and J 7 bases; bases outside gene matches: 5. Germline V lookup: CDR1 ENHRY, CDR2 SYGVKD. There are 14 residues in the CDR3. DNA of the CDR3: TGTGCCATCAGTGAAGGCGGGGGGCGGAATGAGCAGTTCTTC. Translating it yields CAISEGGGRNEQFF.

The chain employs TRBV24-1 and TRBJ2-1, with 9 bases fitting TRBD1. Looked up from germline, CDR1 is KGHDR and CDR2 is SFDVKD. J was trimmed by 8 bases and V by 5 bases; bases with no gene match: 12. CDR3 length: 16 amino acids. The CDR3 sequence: CATSGTPGQGRDEQFF. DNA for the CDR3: TGTGCCACCAGTGGGACACCGGGACAGGGCAGGGATGAGCAGTTCTTC.

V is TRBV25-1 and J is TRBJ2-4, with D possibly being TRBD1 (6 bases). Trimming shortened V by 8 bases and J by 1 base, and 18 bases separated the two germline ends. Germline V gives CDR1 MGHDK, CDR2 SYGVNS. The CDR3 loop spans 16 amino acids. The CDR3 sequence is CASQTPGHGAKNIQYF. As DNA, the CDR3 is TGTGCCAGCCAAACCCCGGGACACGGGGCCAAAAACATTCAGTACTTC.

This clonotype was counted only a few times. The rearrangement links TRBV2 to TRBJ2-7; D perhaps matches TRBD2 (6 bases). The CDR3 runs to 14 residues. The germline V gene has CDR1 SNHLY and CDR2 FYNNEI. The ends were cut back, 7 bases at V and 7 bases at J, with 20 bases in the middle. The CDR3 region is CASMGLPGYNEQYF. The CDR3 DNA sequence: TGTGCCAGCATGGGACTTCCAGGGTACAATGAGCAGTACTTC.

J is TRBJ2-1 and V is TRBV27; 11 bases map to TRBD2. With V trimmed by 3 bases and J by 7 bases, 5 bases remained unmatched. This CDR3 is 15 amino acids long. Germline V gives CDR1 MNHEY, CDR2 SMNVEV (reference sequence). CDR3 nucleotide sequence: TGTGCCAGCAGTTTTAGCGGGAGGGCCTCAAATGAGCAGTTCTTC. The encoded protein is CASSFSGRASNEQFF.

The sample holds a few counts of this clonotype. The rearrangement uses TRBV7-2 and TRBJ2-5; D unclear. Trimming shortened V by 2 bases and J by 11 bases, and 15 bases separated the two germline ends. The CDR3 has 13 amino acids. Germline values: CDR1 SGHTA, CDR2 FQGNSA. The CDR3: CASSLPSGGEQYF. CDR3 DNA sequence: TGTGCCAGCAGCTTACCCAGTGGCGGAGAGCAGTACTTC.

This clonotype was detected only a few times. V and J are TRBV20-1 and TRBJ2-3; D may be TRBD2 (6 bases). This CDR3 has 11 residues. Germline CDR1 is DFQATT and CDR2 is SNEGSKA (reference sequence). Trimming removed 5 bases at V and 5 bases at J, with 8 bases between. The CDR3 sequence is CSAGGLDTQYF. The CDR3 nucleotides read TGCAGTGCTGGGGGACTAGATACGCAGTATTTT.

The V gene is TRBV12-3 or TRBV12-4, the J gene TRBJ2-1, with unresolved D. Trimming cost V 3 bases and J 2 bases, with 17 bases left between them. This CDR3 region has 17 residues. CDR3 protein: CASSFLKTRKAYNEQFF. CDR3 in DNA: TGTGCCAGCAGTTTCCTAAAGACAAGGAAGGCCTACAATGAGCAGTTCTTC.

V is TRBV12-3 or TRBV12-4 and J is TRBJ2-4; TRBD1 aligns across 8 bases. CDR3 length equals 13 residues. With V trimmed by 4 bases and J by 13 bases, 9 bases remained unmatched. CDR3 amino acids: CASSWTPGGWQYF. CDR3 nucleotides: TGTGCCAGCAGTTGGACCCCAGGGGGCTGGCAGTACTTC.

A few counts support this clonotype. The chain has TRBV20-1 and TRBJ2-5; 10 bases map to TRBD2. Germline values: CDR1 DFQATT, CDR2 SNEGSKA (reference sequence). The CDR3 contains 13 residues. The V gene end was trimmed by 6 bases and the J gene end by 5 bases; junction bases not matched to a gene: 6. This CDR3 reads CSADLAGVETQYF. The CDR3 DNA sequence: TGCAGTGCGGACCTAGCGGGAGTTGAGACCCAGTACTTC.

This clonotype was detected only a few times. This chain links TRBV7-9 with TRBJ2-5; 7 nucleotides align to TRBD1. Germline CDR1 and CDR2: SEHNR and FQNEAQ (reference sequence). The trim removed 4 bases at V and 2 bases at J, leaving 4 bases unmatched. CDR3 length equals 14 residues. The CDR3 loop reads CASSSPGQQETQYF. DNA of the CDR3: TGTGCCAGCAGCTCTCCGGGACAGCAAGAGACCCAGTACTTC.

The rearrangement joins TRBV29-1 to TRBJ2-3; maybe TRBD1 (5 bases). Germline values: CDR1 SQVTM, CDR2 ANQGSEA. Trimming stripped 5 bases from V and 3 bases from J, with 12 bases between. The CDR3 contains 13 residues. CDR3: CSVSGHPTDTQYF. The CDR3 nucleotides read TGCAGCGTTTCCGGACACCCAACAGATACGCAGTATTTT.

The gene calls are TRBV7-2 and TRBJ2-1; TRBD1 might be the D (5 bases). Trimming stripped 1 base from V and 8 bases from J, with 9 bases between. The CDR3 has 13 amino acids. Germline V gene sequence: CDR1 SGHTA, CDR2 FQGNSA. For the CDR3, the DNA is TGTGCCAGCAGCTTAGGGGGCGAATATGAGCAGTTCTTC. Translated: CASSLGGEYEQFF. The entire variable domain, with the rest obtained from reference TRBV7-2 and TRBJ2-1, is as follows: GAGVSQSPSNKVTEKGKDVELRCDPISGHTALYWYRQSLGQGLEFLIYFQGNSAPDKSGLPSDRFSAERTGGSVSTLTIQRTQQEDSAVYLCASSLGGEYEQFFGPGTRLTVL.

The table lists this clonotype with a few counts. This chain's CDR3 is CASSPLRVRRDTYEQYF. In nucleotides, the CDR3 is TGTGCCAGCAGCCCCCTGCGCGTACGGCGGGATACCTACGAGCAGTACTTC. The rearrangement links TRBV11-2 to TRBJ2-7; a possible D gene is TRBD2 (6 bases). CDR1 is SGHAT and CDR2 is FQNNGV in the germline V gene. The CDR3 extends over 17 amino acids. Trimming removed 5 bases at V and 2 bases at J, with 22 bases between. The variable domain in full, with the rest retrieved from reference TRBV11-2 and TRBJ2-7, is EAGVAQSPRYKIIEKRQSVAFWCNPISGHATLYWYQQILGQGPKLLIQFQNNGVVDDSQLPKDRFSAERLKGVDSTLKIQPAKLEDSAVYLCASSPLRVRRDTYEQYFGPGTRLTVT.

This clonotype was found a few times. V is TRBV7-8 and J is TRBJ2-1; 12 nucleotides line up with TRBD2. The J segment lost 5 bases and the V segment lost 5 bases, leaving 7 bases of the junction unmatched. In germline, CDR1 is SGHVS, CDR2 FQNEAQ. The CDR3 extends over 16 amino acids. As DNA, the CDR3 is TGTGCCAGCAGCGAGCTAGCGGGAGGGCCCAACAATGAGCAGTTCTTC. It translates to CASSELAGGPNNEQFF.

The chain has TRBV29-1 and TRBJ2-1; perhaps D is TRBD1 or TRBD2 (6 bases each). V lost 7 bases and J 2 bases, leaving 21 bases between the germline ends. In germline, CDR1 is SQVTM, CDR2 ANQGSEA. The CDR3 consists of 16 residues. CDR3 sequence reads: CSARRPAGHTYNEQFF. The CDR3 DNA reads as TGCAGCGCACGCCGCCCTGCGGGACATACCTACAATGAGCAGTTCTTC.

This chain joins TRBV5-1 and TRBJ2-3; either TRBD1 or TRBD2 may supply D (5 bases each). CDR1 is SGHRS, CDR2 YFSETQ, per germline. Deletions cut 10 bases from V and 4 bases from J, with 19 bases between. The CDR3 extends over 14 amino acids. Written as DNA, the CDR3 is TGCGCCTCACCCCTCGGGGCGCAATCAGATACGCAGTATTTT. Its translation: CASPLGAQSDTQYF.

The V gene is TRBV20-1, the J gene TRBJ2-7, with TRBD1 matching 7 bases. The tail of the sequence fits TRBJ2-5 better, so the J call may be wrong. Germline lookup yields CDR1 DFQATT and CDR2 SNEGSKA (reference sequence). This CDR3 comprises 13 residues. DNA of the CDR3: TGCAGTGCTTATACAGGGGTCCGAGAGACCCAGTACTTC. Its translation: CSAYTGVRETQYF.

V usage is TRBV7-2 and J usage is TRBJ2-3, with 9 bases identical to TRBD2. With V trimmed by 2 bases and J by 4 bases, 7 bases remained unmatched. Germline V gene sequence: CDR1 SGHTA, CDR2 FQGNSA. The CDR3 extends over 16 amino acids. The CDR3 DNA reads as TGTGCCAGCAGCTTATACCCTAGCGGGGAGGCAGATACGCAGTATTTT. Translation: CASSLYPSGEADTQYF.

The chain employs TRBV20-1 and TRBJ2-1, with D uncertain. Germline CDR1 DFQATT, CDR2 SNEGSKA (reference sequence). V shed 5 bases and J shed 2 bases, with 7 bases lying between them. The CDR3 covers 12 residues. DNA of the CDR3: TGCAGTGCTCCGGCTACCTACAATGAGCAGTTCTTC. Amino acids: CSAPATYNEQFF.

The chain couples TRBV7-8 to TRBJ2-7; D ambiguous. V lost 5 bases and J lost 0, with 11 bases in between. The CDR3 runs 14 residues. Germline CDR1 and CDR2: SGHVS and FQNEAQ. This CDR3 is CASSTLFSSYEQYF. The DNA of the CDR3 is TGTGCCAGCAGCACCCTTTTCTCCTCCTACGAGCAGTACTTC.

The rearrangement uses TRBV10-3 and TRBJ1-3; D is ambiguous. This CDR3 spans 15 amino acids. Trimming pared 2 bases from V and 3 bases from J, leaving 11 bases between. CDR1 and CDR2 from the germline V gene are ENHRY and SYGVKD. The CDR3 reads CAISEGGRDGNTIYF. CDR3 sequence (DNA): TGTGCCATCAGTGAGGGCGGACGGGATGGAAACACCATATATTTT.

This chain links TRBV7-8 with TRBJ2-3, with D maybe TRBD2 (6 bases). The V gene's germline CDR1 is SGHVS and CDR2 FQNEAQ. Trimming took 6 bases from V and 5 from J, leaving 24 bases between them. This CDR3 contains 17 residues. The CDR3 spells CASRGYLSGEPQDTQYF. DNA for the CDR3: TGTGCCAGCAGGGGGTATTTATCGGGAGAGCCGCAAGATACGCAGTATTTT.

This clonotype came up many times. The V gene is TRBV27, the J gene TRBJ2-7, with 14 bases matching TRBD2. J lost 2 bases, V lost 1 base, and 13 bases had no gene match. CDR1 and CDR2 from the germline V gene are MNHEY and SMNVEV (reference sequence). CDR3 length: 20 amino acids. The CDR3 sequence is CASSLFSMGTSGSAAYEQYF. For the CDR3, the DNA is TGTGCCAGCAGTTTATTTAGTATGGGGACTAGCGGGAGTGCGGCCTACGAGCAGTACTTC.

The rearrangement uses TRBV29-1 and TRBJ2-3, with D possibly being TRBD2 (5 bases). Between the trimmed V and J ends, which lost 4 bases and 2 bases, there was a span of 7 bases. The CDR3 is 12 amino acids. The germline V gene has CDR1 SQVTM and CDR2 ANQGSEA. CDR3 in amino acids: CSVAGNTDTQYF. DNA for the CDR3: TGCAGCGTTGCGGGAAACACAGATACGCAGTATTTT.

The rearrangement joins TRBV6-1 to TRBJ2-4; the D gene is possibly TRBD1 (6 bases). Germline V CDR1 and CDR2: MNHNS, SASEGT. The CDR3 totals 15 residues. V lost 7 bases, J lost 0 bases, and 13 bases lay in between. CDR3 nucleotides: TGTGCCAGCACCTCAGGACAGCTAGCCAAAAACATTCAGTACTTC. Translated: CASTSGQLAKNIQYF.

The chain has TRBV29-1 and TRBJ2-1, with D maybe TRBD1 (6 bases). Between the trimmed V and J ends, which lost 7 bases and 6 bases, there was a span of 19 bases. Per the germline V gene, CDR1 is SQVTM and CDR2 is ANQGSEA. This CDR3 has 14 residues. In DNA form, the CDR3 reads TGCAGCGCCCCGACAGGTTGGCCTTCCAATGAGCAGTTCTTC. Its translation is CSAPTGWPSNEQFF.